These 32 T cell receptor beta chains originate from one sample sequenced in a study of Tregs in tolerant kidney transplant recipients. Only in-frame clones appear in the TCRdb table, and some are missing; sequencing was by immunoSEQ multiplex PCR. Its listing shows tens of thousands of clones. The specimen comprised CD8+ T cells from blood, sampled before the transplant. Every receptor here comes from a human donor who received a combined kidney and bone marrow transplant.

The CDR3 bases that were read are TGCAGTGCTAGGGACATCGACACCGGGGAG. This gives the protein CSARDIDTGE. The whole CDR3 protein reads CSARDIDTGELFF. The chain combines TRBV20-1 with TRBJ2-2; D is possibly TRBD1 (5 bases). The read ends 3 residues early relative to the CDR3; the germline J gene fills the gap. CDR1 is DFQATT and CDR2 is SNEGSKA in the germline V gene (reference sequence). The V end lost 3 bases, the J end lost 3 bases, and 8 bases lay between the germline ends. CDR3 length: 13 amino acids.

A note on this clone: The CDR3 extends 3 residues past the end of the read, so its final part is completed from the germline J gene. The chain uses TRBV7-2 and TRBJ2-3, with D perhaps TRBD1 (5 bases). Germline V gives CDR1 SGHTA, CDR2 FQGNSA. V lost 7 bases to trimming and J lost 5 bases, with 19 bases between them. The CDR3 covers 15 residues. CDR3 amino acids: CASTLGFREGDTQYF. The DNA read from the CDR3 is TGTGCCAGCACCCTAGGGTTCAGGGAAGGAGATACG.

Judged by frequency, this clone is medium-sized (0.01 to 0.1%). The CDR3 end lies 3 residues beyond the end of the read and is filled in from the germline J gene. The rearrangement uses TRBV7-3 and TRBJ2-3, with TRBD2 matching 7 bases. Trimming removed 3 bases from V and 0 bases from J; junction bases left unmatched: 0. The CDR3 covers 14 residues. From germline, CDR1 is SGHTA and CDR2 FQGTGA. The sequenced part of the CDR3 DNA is TGTGCCAGCAGCTTCGGGGGGAGCACAGATACG. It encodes CASSFGGSTDT. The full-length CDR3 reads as CASSFGGSTDTQYF.

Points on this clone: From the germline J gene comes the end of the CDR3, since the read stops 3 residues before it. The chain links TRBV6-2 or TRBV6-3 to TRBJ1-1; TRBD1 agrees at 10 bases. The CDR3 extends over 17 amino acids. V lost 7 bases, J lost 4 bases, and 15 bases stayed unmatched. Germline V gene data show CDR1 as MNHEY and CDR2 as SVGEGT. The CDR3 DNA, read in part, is TGTGCCAGCACCCTAACCGGGACAGGGGTGGAGATCACTGAA. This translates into CASTLTGTGVEITE. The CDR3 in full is CASTLTGTGVEITEAFF.

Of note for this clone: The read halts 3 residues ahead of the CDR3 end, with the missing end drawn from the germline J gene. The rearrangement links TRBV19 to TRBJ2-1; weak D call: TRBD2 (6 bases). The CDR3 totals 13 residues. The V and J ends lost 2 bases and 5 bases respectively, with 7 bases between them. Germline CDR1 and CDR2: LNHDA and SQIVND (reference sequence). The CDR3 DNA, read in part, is TGTGCCAGTAGTATATGGGGGGACAATGAG. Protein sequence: CASSIWGDNE. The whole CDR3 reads CASSIWGDNEQFF.

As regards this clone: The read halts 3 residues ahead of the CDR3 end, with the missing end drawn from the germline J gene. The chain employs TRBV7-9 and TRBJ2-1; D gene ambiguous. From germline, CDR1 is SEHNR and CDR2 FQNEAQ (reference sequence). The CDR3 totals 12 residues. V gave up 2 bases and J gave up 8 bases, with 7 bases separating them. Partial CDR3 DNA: TGTGCCAGCAGCTTAATAGCACATGAG. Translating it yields CASSLIAHE. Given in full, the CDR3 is CASSLIAHEQFF.

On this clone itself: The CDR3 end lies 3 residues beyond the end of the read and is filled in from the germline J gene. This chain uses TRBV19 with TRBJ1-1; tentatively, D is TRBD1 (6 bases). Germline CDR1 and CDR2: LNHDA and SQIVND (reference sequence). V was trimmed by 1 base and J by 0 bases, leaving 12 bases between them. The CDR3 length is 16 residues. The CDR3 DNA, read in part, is TGTGCCAGTAGTATAGTCCAGGGGCGAATGAACACTGAA. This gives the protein CASSIVQGRMNTE. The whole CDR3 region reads CASSIVQGRMNTEAFF.

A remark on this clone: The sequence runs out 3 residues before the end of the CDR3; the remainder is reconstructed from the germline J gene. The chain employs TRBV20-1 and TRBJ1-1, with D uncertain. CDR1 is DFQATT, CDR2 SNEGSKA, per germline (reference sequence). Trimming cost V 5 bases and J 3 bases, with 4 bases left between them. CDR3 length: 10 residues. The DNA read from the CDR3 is TGCAGTGCTCCAGACACTGAA. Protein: CSAPDTE. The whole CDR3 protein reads CSAPDTEAFF.

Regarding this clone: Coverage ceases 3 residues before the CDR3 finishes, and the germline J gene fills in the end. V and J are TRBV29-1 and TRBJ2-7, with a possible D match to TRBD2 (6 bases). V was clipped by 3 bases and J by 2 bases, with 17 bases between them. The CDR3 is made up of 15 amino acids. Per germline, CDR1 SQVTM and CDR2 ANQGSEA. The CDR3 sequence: CSVELRSGRTYEQYF. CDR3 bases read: TGCAGCGTTGAGCTGCGTAGCGGCCGAACCTACGAG.

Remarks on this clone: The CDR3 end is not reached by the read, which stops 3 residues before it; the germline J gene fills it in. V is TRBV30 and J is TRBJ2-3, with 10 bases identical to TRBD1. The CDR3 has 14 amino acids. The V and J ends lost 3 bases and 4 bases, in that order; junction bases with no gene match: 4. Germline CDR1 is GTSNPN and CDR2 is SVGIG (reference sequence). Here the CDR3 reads CAWRTGTGADTQYF. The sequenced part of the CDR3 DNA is TGTGCCTGGAGGACAGGGACAGGGGCAGATACG.

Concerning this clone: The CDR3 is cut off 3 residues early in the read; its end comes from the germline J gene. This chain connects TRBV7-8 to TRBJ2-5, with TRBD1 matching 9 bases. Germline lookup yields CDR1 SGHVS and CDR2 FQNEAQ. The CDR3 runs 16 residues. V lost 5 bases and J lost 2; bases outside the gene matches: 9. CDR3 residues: CASSTNRGRFQETQYF. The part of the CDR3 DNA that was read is TGTGCCAGCAGCACGAACAGGGGGCGTTTTCAAGAGACC.

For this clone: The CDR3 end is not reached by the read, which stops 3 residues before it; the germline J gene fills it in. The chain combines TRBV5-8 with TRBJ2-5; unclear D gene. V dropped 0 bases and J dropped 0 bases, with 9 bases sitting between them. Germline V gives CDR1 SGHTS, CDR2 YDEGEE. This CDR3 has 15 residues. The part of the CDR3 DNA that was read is TGTGCCAGCAGCTTGGAGGGTTTGTACCAAGAGACC. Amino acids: CASSLEGLYQET. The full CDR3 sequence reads CASSLEGLYQETQYF.

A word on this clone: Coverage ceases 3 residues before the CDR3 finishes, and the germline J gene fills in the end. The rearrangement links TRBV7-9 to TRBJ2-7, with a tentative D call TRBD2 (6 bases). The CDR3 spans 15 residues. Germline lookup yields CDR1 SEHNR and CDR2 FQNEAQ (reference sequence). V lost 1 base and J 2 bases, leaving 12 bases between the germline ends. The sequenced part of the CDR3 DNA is TGTGCCAGCAGCTTAGGGCTAGCGCCTACCTACGAG. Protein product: CASSLGLAPTYE. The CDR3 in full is CASSLGLAPTYEQYF. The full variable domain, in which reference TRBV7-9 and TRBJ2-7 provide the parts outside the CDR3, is DTGVSQNPRHKITKRGQNVTFRCDPISEHNRLYWYRQTLGQGPEFLTYFQNEAQLEKSRLLSDRFSAERPKGSFSTLEIQRTEQGDSAMYLCASSLGLAPTYEQYFGPGTRLTVT.

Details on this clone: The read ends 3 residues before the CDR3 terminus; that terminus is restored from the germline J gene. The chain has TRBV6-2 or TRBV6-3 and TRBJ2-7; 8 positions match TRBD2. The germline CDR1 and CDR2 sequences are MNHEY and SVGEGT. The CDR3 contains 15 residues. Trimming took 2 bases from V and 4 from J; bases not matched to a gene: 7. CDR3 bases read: TGTGCCAGCAGTTACGGGAGCGGGAGAGGTTACGAG. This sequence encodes CASSYGSGRGYE. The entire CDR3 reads CASSYGSGRGYEQYF.

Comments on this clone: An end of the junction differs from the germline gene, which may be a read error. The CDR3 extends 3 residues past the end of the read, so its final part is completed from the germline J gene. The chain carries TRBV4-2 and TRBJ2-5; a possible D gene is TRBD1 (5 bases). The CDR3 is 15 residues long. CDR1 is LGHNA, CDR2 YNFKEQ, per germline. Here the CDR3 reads CASSQDGATQETQYF. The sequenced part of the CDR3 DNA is TGCGCCAGCAGCCAAGATGGGGCTACGCAAGAGACC.

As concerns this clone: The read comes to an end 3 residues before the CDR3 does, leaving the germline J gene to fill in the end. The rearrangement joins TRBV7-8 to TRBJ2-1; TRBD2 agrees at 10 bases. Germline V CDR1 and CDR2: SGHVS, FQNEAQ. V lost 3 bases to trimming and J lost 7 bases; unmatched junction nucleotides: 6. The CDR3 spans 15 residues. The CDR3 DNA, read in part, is TGTGCCAGCAGCTTGACTAGCGGGTCTAGTAATGAG. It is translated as CASSLTSGSSNE. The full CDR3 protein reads CASSLTSGSSNEQFF.

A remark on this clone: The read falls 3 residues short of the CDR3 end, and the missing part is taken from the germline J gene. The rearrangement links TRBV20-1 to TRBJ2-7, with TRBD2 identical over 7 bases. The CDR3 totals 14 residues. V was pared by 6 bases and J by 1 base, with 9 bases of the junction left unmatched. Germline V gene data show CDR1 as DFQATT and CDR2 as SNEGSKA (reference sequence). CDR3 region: CSAPSGAYSYEQYF. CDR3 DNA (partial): TGCAGTGCACCGAGCGGGGCTTATTCCTACGAG.

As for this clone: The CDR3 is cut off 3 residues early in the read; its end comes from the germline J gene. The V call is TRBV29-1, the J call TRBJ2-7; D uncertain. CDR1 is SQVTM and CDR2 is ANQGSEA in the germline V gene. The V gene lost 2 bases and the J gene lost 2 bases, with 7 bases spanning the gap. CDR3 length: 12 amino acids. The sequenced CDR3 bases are TGCAGCGTTGAAACTTCGACCTACGAG. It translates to CSVETSTYE. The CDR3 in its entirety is CSVETSTYEQYF.

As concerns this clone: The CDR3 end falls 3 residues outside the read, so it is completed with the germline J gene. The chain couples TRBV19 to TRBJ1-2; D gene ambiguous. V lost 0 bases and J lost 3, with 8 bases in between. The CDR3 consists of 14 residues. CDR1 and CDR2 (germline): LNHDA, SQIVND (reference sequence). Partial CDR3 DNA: TGTGCCAGTAGTATAGATAAATTCGACTATGGC. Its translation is CASSIDKFDYG. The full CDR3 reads CASSIDKFDYGYTF.

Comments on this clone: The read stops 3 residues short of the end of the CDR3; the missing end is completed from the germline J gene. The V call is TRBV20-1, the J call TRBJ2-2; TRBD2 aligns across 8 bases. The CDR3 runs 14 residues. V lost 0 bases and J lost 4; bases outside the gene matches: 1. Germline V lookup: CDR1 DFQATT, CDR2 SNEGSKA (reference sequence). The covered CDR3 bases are TGCAGTGCTAGAGATACTAGCGGCACCGGGGAG. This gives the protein CSARDTSGTGE. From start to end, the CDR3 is CSARDTSGTGELFF.

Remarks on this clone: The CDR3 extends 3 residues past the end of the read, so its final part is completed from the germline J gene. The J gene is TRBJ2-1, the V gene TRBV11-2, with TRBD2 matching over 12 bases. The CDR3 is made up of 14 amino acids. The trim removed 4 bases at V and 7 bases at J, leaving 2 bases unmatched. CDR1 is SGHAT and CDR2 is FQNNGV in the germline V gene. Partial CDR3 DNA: TGTGCCAGCAGCTCTAGCGGGAGGGATAATGAG. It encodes CASSSSGRDNE. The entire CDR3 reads CASSSSGRDNEQFF.

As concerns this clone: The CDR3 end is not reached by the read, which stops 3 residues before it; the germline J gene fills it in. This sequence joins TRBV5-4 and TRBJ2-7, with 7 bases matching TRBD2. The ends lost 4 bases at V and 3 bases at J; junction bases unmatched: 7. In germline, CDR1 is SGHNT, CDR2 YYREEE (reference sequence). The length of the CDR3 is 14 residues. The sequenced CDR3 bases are TGTGCCAGCAGCCTCCCTGGGGGGGGCTACGAG. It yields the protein CASSLPGGGYE. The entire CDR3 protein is CASSLPGGGYEQYF. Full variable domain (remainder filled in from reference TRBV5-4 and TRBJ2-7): ETGVTQSPTHLIKTRGQQVTLRCSSQSGHNTVSWYQQALGQGPQFIFQYYREEENGRGNFPPRFSGLQFPNYSSELNVNALELDDSALYLCASSLPGGGYEQYFGPGTRLTVT.

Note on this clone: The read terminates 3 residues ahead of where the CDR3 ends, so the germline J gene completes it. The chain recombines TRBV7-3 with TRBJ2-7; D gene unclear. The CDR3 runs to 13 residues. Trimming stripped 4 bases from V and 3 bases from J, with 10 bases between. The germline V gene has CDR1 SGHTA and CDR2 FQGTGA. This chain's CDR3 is CASSYHPGYEQYF. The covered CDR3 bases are TGTGCCAGCAGCTACCATCCGGGCTACGAG.

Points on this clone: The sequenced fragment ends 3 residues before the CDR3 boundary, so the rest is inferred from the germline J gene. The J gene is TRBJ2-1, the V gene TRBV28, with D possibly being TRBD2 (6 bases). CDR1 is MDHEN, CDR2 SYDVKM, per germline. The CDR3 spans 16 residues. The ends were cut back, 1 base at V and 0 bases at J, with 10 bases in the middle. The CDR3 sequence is CASSLFWRDSYNEQFF. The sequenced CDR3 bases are TGTGCCAGCAGTTTATTCTGGCGGGACTCCTACAATGAG.

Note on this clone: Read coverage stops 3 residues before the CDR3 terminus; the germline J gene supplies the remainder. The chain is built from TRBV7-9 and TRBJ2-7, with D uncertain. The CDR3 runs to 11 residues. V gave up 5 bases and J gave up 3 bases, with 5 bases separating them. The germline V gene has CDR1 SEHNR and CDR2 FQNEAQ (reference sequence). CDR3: CASSPFYEQYF. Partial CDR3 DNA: TGTGCCAGCAGCCCATTCTACGAG.

This CDR3 reads CASSTSGIDEQYF. The sequenced CDR3 bases are TGTGCCAGCAGCACTAGCGGGATCGACGAG. The gene calls are TRBV7-9 and TRBJ2-7; 10 bases match TRBD2. The read gets to within 3 residues of the CDR3 end, and the germline J gene fills in the rest. V dropped 5 bases and J dropped 5; count of bases not matched to a gene: 3. Germline CDR1 and CDR2: SEHNR and FQNEAQ (reference sequence). The CDR3 sequence is 13 residues long.

The covered CDR3 bases are TGTGCCAGCAGCCAAGAATCCATAAACTACTACGAG. Translating it yields CASSQESINYYE. The CDR3 as a whole reads CASSQESINYYEQYF. This chain links TRBV4-2 with TRBJ2-7; D is uncertain. The sequenced fragment ends 3 residues before the CDR3 boundary, so the rest is inferred from the germline J gene. The CDR3 totals 15 residues. Germline CDR1 LGHNA, CDR2 YNFKEQ. V was clipped by 0 bases and J by 3 bases, with 12 bases between them.

The CDR3 DNA, read in part, is TGTGCCACCAGCACCCCCAACAGGTTGGGTCTGAGTCAGCCC. Translated: CATSTPNRLGLSQP. The CDR3 in its entirety is CATSTPNRLGLSQPQHF. This rearrangement joins TRBV15 to TRBJ1-5, with TRBD1 as a possible D gene (5 bases). Read data end 3 residues before the CDR3 end; the end is taken from the germline J gene. In germline, CDR1 is LNHNV, CDR2 YYDKDF (reference sequence). V was clipped by 4 bases and J by 6 bases, with 22 bases between them. This CDR3 has 17 residues.

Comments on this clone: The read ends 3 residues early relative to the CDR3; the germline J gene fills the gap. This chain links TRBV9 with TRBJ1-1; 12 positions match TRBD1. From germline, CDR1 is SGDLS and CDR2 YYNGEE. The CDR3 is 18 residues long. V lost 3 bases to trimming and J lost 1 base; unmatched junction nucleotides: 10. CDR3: CASSAGLGQGAPNTEAFF. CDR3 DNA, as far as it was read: TGTGCCAGCAGCGCCGGCTTGGGACAGGGGGCGCCGAACACTGAA.

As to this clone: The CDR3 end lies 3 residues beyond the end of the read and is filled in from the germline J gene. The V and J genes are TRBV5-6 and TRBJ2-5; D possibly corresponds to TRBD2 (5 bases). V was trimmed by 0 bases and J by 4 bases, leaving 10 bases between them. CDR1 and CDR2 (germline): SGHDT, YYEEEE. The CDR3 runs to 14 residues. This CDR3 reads CASSLVRGAETQYF. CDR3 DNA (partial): TGTGCCAGCAGCTTGGTCCGGGGAGCAGAGACC.

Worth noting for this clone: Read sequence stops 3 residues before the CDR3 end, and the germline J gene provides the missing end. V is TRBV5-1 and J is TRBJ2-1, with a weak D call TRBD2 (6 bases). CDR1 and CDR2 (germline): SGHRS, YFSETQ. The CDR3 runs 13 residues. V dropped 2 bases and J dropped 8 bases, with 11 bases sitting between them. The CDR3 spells CASSFGGEDEQFF. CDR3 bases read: TGCGCCAGCAGCTTCGGGGGAGAAGATGAG. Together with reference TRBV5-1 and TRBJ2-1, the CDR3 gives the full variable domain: KAGVTQTPRYLIKTRGQQVTLSCSPISGHRSVSWYQQTPGQGLQFLFEYFSETQRNKGNFPGRFSGRQFSNSRSEMNVSTLELGDSALYLCASSFGGEDEQFFGPGTRLTVL.

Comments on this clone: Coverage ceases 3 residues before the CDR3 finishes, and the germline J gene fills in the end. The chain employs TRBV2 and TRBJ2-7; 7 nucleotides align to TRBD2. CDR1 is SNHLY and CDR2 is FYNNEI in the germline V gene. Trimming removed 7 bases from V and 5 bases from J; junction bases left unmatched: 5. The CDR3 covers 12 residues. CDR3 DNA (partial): TGTGCCAGCATTCTTGGGGGGGACGAG. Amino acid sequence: CASILGGDE. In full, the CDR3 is CASILGGDEQYF.